These 16 T cell receptor beta chains originate from one sample sequenced in a study of graft-versus-host responses after intestinal transplantation. These TCRs are of unknown antigen specificity. TCRdb keeps only in-frame clones here, not all; method: immunoSEQ multiplex PCR. The repertoire includes tens of thousands of clones, 89% of them detected once, and nearly 2.5% sits in the top ten. Sequencing used unstimulated CD8+ T cells sorted from spleen or lymph node cells, obtained before intestinal transplant. Receptors originate from a human donor who received an intestinal transplant.

The J gene is TRBJ2-1, the V gene TRBV28, with 10 bases identical to TRBD2. The CDR3 extends over 15 amino acids. The germline V gene has CDR1 MDHEN and CDR2 SYDVKM. Trimming cost V 9 bases and J 6 bases; bases outside gene matches: 11. This CDR3 is CASTHAAGGPNEQFF. CDR3 sequence (DNA): TGTGCCAGTACCCATGCAGCGGGAGGGCCCAATGAGCAGTTCTTC.

The gene calls are TRBV28 and TRBJ2-1; perhaps TRBD2 as D (5 bases). Germline V gene lookup returns CDR1 MDHEN and CDR2 SYDVKM. V lost 7 bases and J 7 bases, leaving 11 bases between the germline ends. This CDR3 is 12 amino acids long. CDR3 sequence (DNA): TGTGCCAGCACACCTGGAGGTAATGAGCAGTTCTTC. It codes for CASTPGGNEQFF.

CDR3: CASSESGTSAYF. For the CDR3, the DNA is TGTGCCAGCAGTGAATCGGGGACTTCGGCGTACTTC. The V call is TRBV25-1, the J call TRBJ2-5; the D gene is possibly TRBD2 (6 bases). This CDR3 has 12 residues. Trimming stripped 1 base from V and 13 bases from J, with 13 bases between. The germline V gene encodes CDR1 MGHDK and CDR2 SYGVNS.

This chain links TRBV9 with TRBJ2-5; TRBD2 matches at 8 bases. The CDR3 is 15 residues long. With V trimmed by 3 bases and J by 4 bases, 8 bases remained unmatched. CDR1 SGDLS and CDR2 YYNGEE come from the germline V gene. CDR3: CASSARGLAGETQYF. CDR3 DNA: TGTGCCAGCAGCGCCCGTGGGCTAGCGGGAGAGACCCAGTACTTC.

This clone is medium-sized. This chain uses TRBV28 with TRBJ2-7; 11 positions agree with TRBD2. Trimming cost V 3 bases and J 2 bases; bases outside gene matches: 3. This CDR3 region has 15 residues. Germline CDR1 is MDHEN and CDR2 is SYDVKM. Here the CDR3 reads CASSLGLAVTYEQYF. The DNA of the CDR3 is TGTGCCAGCAGTTTGGGACTAGCGGTGACCTACGAGCAGTACTTC.

J is TRBJ2-3 and V is TRBV6-1; 7 nucleotides agree with TRBD2. Unmatched junction bases numbered 8, after V lost 1 base and J lost 1 base. The CDR3 has 17 residues. Germline lookup yields CDR1 MNHNS and CDR2 SASEGT. CDR3 sequence: CASSEEGWGRGTDTQYF. CDR3 sequence (DNA): TGTGCCAGCAGTGAAGAAGGGTGGGGGAGGGGCACAGATACGCAGTATTTT.

This rearrangement joins TRBV7-3 to TRBJ2-2; 10 nucleotides match TRBD2. This CDR3 region has 17 residues. V shed 5 bases, J shed 4 bases, and the junction held 10 bases outside the gene matches. The V gene's germline CDR1 is SGHTA and CDR2 FQGTGA. CDR3 DNA sequence: TGTGCCAGCAGCAGGGTAGCGGGGGGCCGGGGCACCGGGGAGCTGTTTTTT. Translated, it gives CASSRVAGGRGTGELFF.

The rearrangement links TRBV11-2 to TRBJ2-7; maybe TRBD1 (6 bases). The CDR3 sequence is 16 residues long. Germline V gene lookup returns CDR1 SGHAT and CDR2 FQNNGV. V was pared by 4 bases and J by 3 bases, with 19 bases between. The CDR3, as DNA: TGTGCCAGCAGCTCCACTACAGGGAAGGGGTTCTACGAGCAGTACTTC. Translation: CASSSTTGKGFYEQYF.

The V gene is TRBV6-1, the J gene TRBJ1-1; 7 bases fit TRBD1. The V gene's germline CDR1 is MNHNS and CDR2 SASEGT. CDR3 length equals 15 residues. Trimming cost V 2 bases and J 1 base; bases outside gene matches: 4. DNA of the CDR3: TGTGCCAGCAGTGAACCTAGGACAGGGAACACTGAAGCTTTCTTT. It yields the protein CASSEPRTGNTEAFF.

The J gene is TRBJ2-7, the V gene TRBV7-9; D is unresolved. This CDR3 is built from 17 residues. Looked up from germline, CDR1 is SEHNR and CDR2 is FQNEAQ (reference sequence). Trimming cost V 5 bases and J 1 base, with 21 bases left between them. The chain's CDR3 is CASSHYLQARFSYEQYF. The CDR3 nucleotides read TGTGCCAGCAGCCATTATCTTCAGGCGCGATTTTCCTACGAGCAGTACTTC.

This clone turned up a few times. The gene calls are TRBV6-1 and TRBJ1-6, with 7 bases that match TRBD1. Germline CDR1 MNHNS, CDR2 SASEGT. The junction had 4 bases not matched to a gene; V was cut back by 4 bases and J by 7 bases. CDR3 size: 14 residues. DNA for the CDR3: TGTGCCAGCAGTGTCGGAGGGGGCAATTCACCCCTCCACTTT. Encoded protein: CASSVGGGNSPLHF.

J is TRBJ2-3 and V is TRBV9; D might be TRBD2 (6 bases). The germline CDR1 and CDR2 sequences are SGDLS and YYNGEE. Trimming removed 0 bases at V and 3 bases at J, with 14 bases between. The CDR3 runs to 16 residues. The CDR3: CASSVELAGPTDTQYF. The DNA of the CDR3 is TGTGCCAGCAGCGTAGAACTCGCGGGGCCAACAGATACGCAGTATTTT. Filled out from reference TRBV9 and TRBJ2-3, the complete variable domain reads DSGVTQTPKHLITATGQRVTLRCSPRSGDLSVYWYQQSLDQGLQFLIQYYNGEERAKGNILERFSAQQFPDLHSELNLSSLELGDSALYFCASSVELAGPTDTQYFGPGTRLTVL.

The gene calls are TRBV14 and TRBJ2-5; 7 bases map to TRBD1. The CDR3 spans 15 residues. The germline V gene has CDR1 SGHDN and CDR2 FVKESK. Losses at the gene ends were 1 base for V and 5 bases for J; bases not matched to a gene: 7. For the CDR3, the DNA is TGTGCCAGCAGCCAAGTTGACAGGGAGCTCGAGACCCAGTACTTC. As protein: CASSQVDRELETQYF.

DNA for the CDR3: TGTGCCAGCAGTTTTCTAACTAGCGGGAGTTGGGAGCAGTACTTC. Amino acid sequence: CASSFLTSGSWEQYF. The chain joins TRBV28 to TRBJ2-7, with 11 nucleotides matching TRBD2. Germline CDR1 is MDHEN and CDR2 is SYDVKM. Trimming at V came to 3 bases and at J to 7 bases, leaving 8 bases not matched to a gene. The CDR3 has 15 residues.

The chain links TRBV6-5 to TRBJ2-1, with no clear D. V lost 0 bases to trimming and J lost 6 bases, with 15 bases between them. Germline V gene sequence: CDR1 MNHEY, CDR2 SVGAGI. The CDR3 loop spans 16 amino acids. CDR3 in DNA: TGTGCCAGCAGTTACTCGAAAGAATTGCCCGGCAATGAGCAGTTCTTC. Residues: CASSYSKELPGNEQFF.

The genes are TRBV5-1 and TRBJ2-2; 9 positions agree with TRBD1. The V gene's germline CDR1 is SGHRS and CDR2 YFSETQ. The CDR3 runs to 15 residues. With 2 bases clipped from V and 6 bases from J, the junction kept 5 bases outside the gene matches. The CDR3 nucleotides read TGCGCCAGCAGCTTAGGACAGGGGCGAGCCGGGGAGCTGTTTTTT. It is translated as CASSLGQGRAGELFF. Based on the CDR3 plus reference TRBV5-1 and TRBJ2-2, the full variable domain is KAGVTQTPRYLIKTRGQQVTLSCSPISGHRSVSWYQQTPGQGLQFLFEYFSETQRNKGNFPGRFSGRQFSNSRSEMNVSTLELGDSALYLCASSLGQGRAGELFFGEGSRLTVL.